The TCR beta chain under discussion was sequenced for a study of vaccination and CD4 T cells after COVID-19 (dated by TCRdb to about 2022). For the study in its entirety: In the convalescent cohort there were six males and four females, among whom were two Hispanic individuals, seven Caucasians, two Asians and one multiracial person. The spike-specific CD4+ TCR repertoire was compared before and after mRNA vaccination in around ten COVID-19 convalescent patients and a handful of infection-naive healthy vaccine recipients. Post-COVID blood samples from convalescent patients were collected a median of around 110 days after diagnosis, with a range of about 35 to 180 days. Post-vaccine blood samples were taken a median of around 77 days after the second vaccine dose, with a range of 14 to 241 days. As controls, cultures received a CEFX viral epitope pool (the positive control), an HIV-1 Nef peptide pool (the negative control), or no peptide at all. Two doses of either the Pfizer-BioNTech BNT162b2 vaccine (n=8) or the Moderna mRNA-1273 vaccine (n=2) were administered to participants. Overlapping spike peptide pools from SARS-CoV-2 and from the common cold coronaviruses HCoV-NL63, HCoV-OC43 and HCoV-229E were used as culture stimuli.

For CDR1 and CDR2, the germline V gene (reference sequence) lists LNHNV and YYDKDF. The CDR3 goes from the cysteine to the phenylalanine over 14 residues. Only the CDR3 portion is preserved as DNA: 42 bases, with reading frame beginning at the first base. After removal of 7 bases from V and 5 bases from J, the junction retains 9 bases not matched to a gene. Findings and caveats that apply to the study as a whole: Of the vaccine-specific clones in convalescent patients, 304 of 307, or nearly all, reacted only to SARS-CoV-2 spike and did not cross-react with common cold coronaviruses. Only a relatively small number of convalescent patients were included in the study, and early timepoints following natural infection were not analyzed. Among convalescent patients, a median roughly 84% of the SARS-CoV-2-reactive clones seen after vaccination appeared only after vaccination, which suggests priming specific to the vaccine. The median number of SARS-CoV-2-reactive clonotypes rose from around 20 after infection to 35 to 45 after vaccination, but the change was not significant.

Libraries were built with PCR. TCR sequencing of DNA from cultured CD4+ T cells used the Oncomine TCR Beta short-read assay at the Johns Hopkins FTIC core. The QIAamp micro DNA kit was used to extract genomic DNA from the cultured CD4+ T cells. Oncomine TCR Beta libraries made from cultured CD4+ T cells were pooled using unique dual indexes and sequenced on an Illumina iSeq 100. In the paper's pipeline: Non-productive sequences were removed, and CDR3s not starting with C, not ending with F or W, or shorter than 7 amino acids were discarded. The MANAFEST web application identified antigen-specific clonotypes by comparing peptide-stimulated wells against reference wells and other culture wells. An FDR below 0.05, an odds ratio above 5, and a productive frequency above 0.1% in at least two of three replicate wells were required for clones to be considered positive. Cross-reactive clonotypes were defined as significantly expanded in both SARS-CoV-2 spike wells and at least one common cold coronavirus spike condition. Using R version 3.6.1, CDR3 homology was evaluated through Levenshtein distances (stringdist) along with unrooted phylogenetic trees (ape). TCRdb ran its own pipeline on the public reads, namely fastp trimming at Q25 and MiXCR clone calling, and kept in-frame beta chains. Entries are consolidated by CDR3 protein sequence, retaining the most common genes and DNA. Here the V and J calls rest on TCRdb's processing, not on the authors' analysis. A total of about 15,000 distinct CDR3 sequences appear in this sample, 65% to 85% of them only once. Clones ranked in the top ten supply roughly a tenth of the sample.

With regard to this clonotype: Its specific antigen is unknown. Per-base quality was not reported, and no clone a single base away is much larger than it.

The intended sense of this specimen's treatment or condition label: approximately 11-day PBMC culture with coronavirus spike peptide pools or control peptides (ViraFEST assay). The study used the ViraFEST assay, which expanded antigen-specific T cells with peptide pools and then identified expanded clonotypes by TCR sequencing. Negative nucleocapsid antibody tests before and after vaccination confirmed that the healthy vaccine recipients had no prior SARS-CoV-2 infection. Some 2 million PBMCs per well were cultured in IMDM with 5% human AB serum and roughly 9.3 IU/ml IL-2, plus 10 ug/ml peptide pools. On days 3 and 7, half of the culture medium was replaced with fresh IL-2-containing medium. After about 10 days of culture, CD4+ T cells were isolated by negative selection using the EasySep CD4+ T cell isolation kit. Ficoll-Paque Plus gradient centrifugation was used to isolate PBMCs from whole blood, and the isolated PBMCs were then either used fresh or cryopreserved at -140C. Triplicate wells were generally used for each culture condition.

The rearrangement combines TRBV15 with TRBJ2-5; 8 central nucleotides agree with TRBD1. The origin of this receptor is a human donor who received a COVID-19 vaccine. This sample comprised CD4+ T cells from blood, cultured in vitro, obtained after SARS-CoV-2 vaccination. The DNA reads TGTGCCACCATCTCGGACAGGGTAGGGGAGACCCAGTACTTC. This is translated as CATISDRVGETQYF.